The clone carrying this T cell receptor (beta chain) was detected a few times. These data come from a study of blood T cell repertoires in COVID-19. Study-level information: PBMCs, B-cell-depleted T cells, or T cells were the source of the cDNA or gDNA that made up the material.

The assay was immunoSEQ multiplex PCR, and TCRdb's table has in-frame clones only and misses some. This table holds about 210,000 clones, about 81% found once. Trimming left V 12 bases short and J 5 bases short, with 16 bases between. The CDR3 totals 12 residues. CDR1 KGHDR and CDR2 SFDVKD come from the germline V gene. What was sequenced was PBMCs or T cells enriched from blood (not recorded which). This chain uses TRBV24-1 with TRBJ2-7; D is perhaps TRBD1 (5 bases). The sequence came from a man aged 40-55 years who had recovered from COVID-19. CDR3 DNA sequence: TGTGCCTCCTCGGGTAGGGGCGACGAGCAGTACTTC. It encodes CASSGRGDEQYF.